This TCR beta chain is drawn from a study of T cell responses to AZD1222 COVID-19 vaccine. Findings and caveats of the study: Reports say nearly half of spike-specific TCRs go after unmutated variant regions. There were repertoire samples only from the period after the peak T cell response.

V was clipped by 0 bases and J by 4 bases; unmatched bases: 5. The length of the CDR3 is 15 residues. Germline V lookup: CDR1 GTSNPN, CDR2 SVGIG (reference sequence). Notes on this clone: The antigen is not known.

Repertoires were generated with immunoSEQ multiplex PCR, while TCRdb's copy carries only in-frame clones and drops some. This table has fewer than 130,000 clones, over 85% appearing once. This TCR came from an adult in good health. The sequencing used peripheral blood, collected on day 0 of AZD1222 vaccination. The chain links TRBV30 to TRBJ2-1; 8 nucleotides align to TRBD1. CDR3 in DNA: TGTGCCTGGAGTGTAGGGGGACAGGATTACAATGAGCAGTTCTTC. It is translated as CAWSVGGQDYNEQFF.